The rows below give T cell receptor beta chains drawn from one sample of a study of T cell responses to AZD1222 COVID-19 vaccine. TCRdb's table, derived via immunoSEQ multiplex PCR, lists solely in-frame clones and lacks some. Among roughly 120,000 clones listed, 70% to 90% were seen once. Sequenced here: peripheral blood, sampled on day 0 of AZD1222 vaccination. The receptors were gathered from an adult in good health. The CDR3 runs from the conserved cysteine through the conserved F or W. D genes are given only for firm matches. The listing skips clone size in some rows; elsewhere it reads once, few, many or a size class.

D: NA; size: few; V: TRBV5-1; J: TRBJ1-5; DNA: TGCGCCAGCAGCAGTGGGAGCAATCAGCCCCAGCATTTT; CDR3: CASSSGSNQPQHF
D: NA; size: once; V: TRBV1; J: TRBJ1-2; DNA: TGCACCAGCAGCGCCCTCGGTTCAGCCGCTGACTATGGCTACACCTTC; CDR3: CTSSALGSAADYGYTF
D: NA; size: few; V: TRBV19; J: TRBJ1-5; DNA: TGTGCCAGTAGTATAGATGGGGGCCAGCCCCAGCATTTT; CDR3: CASSIDGGQPQHF
D: TRBD1; size: NA; V: TRBV18; J: TRBJ2-7; DNA: TGTGCCAGCTCACCACAGGGGGCAACGGGCGAGCAGTACTTC; CDR3: CASSPQGATGEQYF
D: NA; size: NA; V: TRBV4-1; J: TRBJ2-3; DNA: TGCGCCAGCAGCCGCGGACAGAACCCGCAGTATTTT; CDR3: CASSRGQNPQYF
D: NA; size: NA; V: TRBV27; J: TRBJ2-7; DNA: TGTGCCAGCAGTTTAAGCGCACAACCGTCCTACGAGCAGTACTTC; CDR3: CASSLSAQPSYEQYF
D: TRBD1; size: NA; V: TRBV11-2; J: TRBJ1-2; DNA: TGTGCCAGCAGCCCCCTCGTGGTCGGACAGGGGTCTTTTAGCTATGGCTACACCTTC; CDR3: CASSPLVVGQGSFSYGYTF
D: TRBD1; size: NA; V: TRBV7-2; J: TRBJ2-7; DNA: TGTGCCAGCAGCTTAGCACAGGGGGCGCTGTACGAGCAGTACTTC; CDR3: CASSLAQGALYEQYF
D: TRBD1; size: NA; V: TRBV7-9; J: TRBJ1-1; DNA: TGTGCCAGCGAGGATGAATCGGGACAGTACACTGAAGCTTTCTTT; CDR3: CASEDESGQYTEAFF
D: TRBD1; size: NA; V: TRBV4-3; J: TRBJ1-2; DNA: TGCGCCAGCAGCCAAGAGACAGGGAACTATGGCTACACCTTC; CDR3: CASSQETGNYGYTF
D: TRBD1; size: NA; V: TRBV2; J: TRBJ2-5; DNA: TGTGCCAGCAGAGCAGACAGGGGAGGACAAGAGACCCAGTACTTC; CDR3: CASRADRGGQETQYF
D: NA; size: NA; V: TRBV6-5; J: TRBJ1-1; DNA: TGTGCCAGCAGTTCCAGTTCGGGCACTGAAGCTTTCTTT; CDR3: CASSSSSGTEAFF
D: NA; size: NA; V: TRBV6-5; J: TRBJ1-1; DNA: TGTGCCAGCAGACAAACTGAAGCTTTCTTT; CDR3: CASRQTEAFF
D: TRBD2; size: NA; V: TRBV7-7; J: TRBJ2-3; DNA: TGTGCCAGCAGCTTAGGAGCGGGAGGGCCGGGAGATACGCAGTATTTT; CDR3: CASSLGAGGPGDTQYF
D: NA; size: NA; V: TRBV6-5; J: TRBJ2-3; DNA: TGTGCCAGTAGCTTAGGGGGGCGGACTCTTAATACGCAGTATTTT; CDR3: CASSLGGRTLNTQYF
D: NA; size: NA; V: TRBV7-2; J: TRBJ2-2; DNA: TGTGCCAGCAGTACAGACACCGGGGAGCTGTTTTTT; CDR3: CASSTDTGELFF
D: TRBD2; size: NA; V: TRBV24-1; J: TRBJ2-3; DNA: TGTGCCACCAGTGATTCGGGACTACCGTACACAGATACGCAGTATTTT; CDR3: CATSDSGLPYTDTQYF
D: NA; size: NA; V: TRBV12-3/TRBV12-4; J: TRBJ1-1; DNA: TGTGCCAGCCTCCGGTTTCGGAACACTGAAGCTTTCTTT; CDR3: CASLRFRNTEAFF
D: TRBD1; size: once; V: TRBV18; J: TRBJ2-7; DNA: TGTGCCAGCTTCGGGGACAGGTCTTCCTACGAGCAGTACTTC; CDR3: CASFGDRSSYEQYF
D: NA; size: NA; V: TRBV19; J: TRBJ1-2; DNA: TGTGCCAGCCAGAAACGGGACATAGCTAACTATGGCTACACCTTC; CDR3: CASQKRDIANYGYTF
D: NA; size: NA; V: TRBV18; J: TRBJ2-3; DNA: TGTGCCAGCTCACCATCGGGATATAGCACAGATACGCAGTATTTT; CDR3: CASSPSGYSTDTQYF
D: NA; size: NA; V: TRBV29-1; J: TRBJ1-2; DNA: TGCAGCGTTGACGACCCCGACGGACACTATGGCTACACCTTC; CDR3: CSVDDPDGHYGYTF
D: NA; size: NA; V: TRBV6-5; J: TRBJ2-7; DNA: TGTGCCAGCAGGGGGCAGGTCATCTACGAGCAGTACTTC; CDR3: CASRGQVIYEQYF
D: TRBD2; size: NA; V: TRBV4-3; J: TRBJ2-1; DNA: TGCGCCAGCAGCCCGGGACTAGCGGGGGTGGTCAATGAGCAGTTCTTC; CDR3: CASSPGLAGVVNEQFF
D: TRBD1; size: NA; V: TRBV18; J: TRBJ1-1; DNA: TGTGCCAGCTCGGGGGACAGGGCTACTGAAGCTTTCTTT; CDR3: CASSGDRATEAFF
D: NA; size: NA; V: TRBV19; J: TRBJ2-2; DNA: TGTGCCAGTAGTATTTTGACGGCGAACACCGGGGAGCTGTTTTTT; CDR3: CASSILTANTGELFF
D: NA; size: NA; V: TRBV6-5; J: TRBJ1-2; DNA: TGTGCCAGCAGTTACGGCAGAGCGGGATATGGCTACACCTTC; CDR3: CASSYGRAGYGYTF
D: NA; size: NA; V: TRBV6-2/TRBV6-3; J: TRBJ2-7; DNA: TGTGCCAGCAGTGATCCGGGACTTAGCTACGAGCAGTACTTC; CDR3: CASSDPGLSYEQYF
D: TRBD1; size: many; V: TRBV5-4; J: TRBJ1-6; DNA: TGTGCCAGCAGCTCTACAGGGGTAGGCTCACCCCTCCACTTT; CDR3: CASSSTGVGSPLHF
D: TRBD1; size: once; V: TRBV5-1; J: TRBJ1-4; DNA: TGCGCCAGCAGCTTCCTACAGGGGGTCGGTGAAAAACTGTTTTTT; CDR3: CASSFLQGVGEKLFF
D: TRBD1; size: NA; V: TRBV2; J: TRBJ1-3; DNA: TGTGCCAGCAGTGCCGTGAGGACAGGATTTGGAAACACCATATATTTT; CDR3: CASSAVRTGFGNTIYF
D: TRBD2; size: few; V: TRBV15; J: TRBJ2-7; DNA: TGTGCCACCAGCAGAGATCCTAGCGGGGAGCGGTACTTC; CDR3: CATSRDPSGERYF
D: NA; size: NA; V: TRBV4-1; J: TRBJ1-1; DNA: TGCGCCAGCAGCCAAGATGGCCGGAAGACTGAAGCTTTCTTT; CDR3: CASSQDGRKTEAFF
D: NA; size: once; V: TRBV24-1; J: TRBJ2-7; DNA: TGTGCCACCAGTGATGATCGCCAATATTTATATGTACGACCCCTCTCCTACGAGCAGTACTTC; CDR3: CATSDDRQYLYVRPLSYEQYF
D: TRBD2; size: NA; V: TRBV2; J: TRBJ2-5; DNA: TGTGCCAGCAGGACAGGACTAGCGGGGGGGCCCCAAGAGACCCAGTACTTC; CDR3: CASRTGLAGGPQETQYF
D: NA; size: once; V: TRBV3-1/TRBV3-2; J: TRBJ2-3; DNA: TGTGCCAGCAGCCCGTTAAGGGCGGTCCGGCAGGGTACGCAGTATTTT; CDR3: CASSPLRAVRQGTQYF
D: NA; size: NA; V: TRBV19; J: TRBJ1-6; DNA: TGTGCCAGTAGTCCGGGGTATGGGACCCTCCACTTT; CDR3: CASSPGYGTLHF
D: NA; size: NA; V: TRBV9; J: TRBJ2-5; DNA: TGTGCCAGCAGCGCCCAGGCGCTCCAAGAGACCCAGTACTTC; CDR3: CASSAQALQETQYF
D: NA; size: NA; V: TRBV6-5; J: TRBJ1-1; DNA: TGTGCCAGCAGTTACGTGTGGGCGGTAATGAACACTGAAGCTTTCTTT; CDR3: CASSYVWAVMNTEAFF
D: NA; size: NA; V: TRBV7-9; J: TRBJ2-2; DNA: TGTGCCAGCAGCTTAATTAGCCTCACCGGGGAGCTGTTTTTT; CDR3: CASSLISLTGELFF
D: TRBD2; size: NA; V: TRBV7-9; J: TRBJ2-3; DNA: TGTGCCAGCAGAGCGTTCGGGGGGGCCGAGAACACAGATACGCAGTATTTT; CDR3: CASRAFGGAENTDTQYF
D: NA; size: NA; V: TRBV6-2/TRBV6-3; J: TRBJ1-1; DNA: TGTGCCAGCAGCCCCCGGACCCTGAACACTGAAGCTTTCTTT; CDR3: CASSPRTLNTEAFF
D: NA; size: NA; V: TRBV3-1/TRBV3-2; J: TRBJ2-7; DNA: TGTGCCAGCAGCCCGGATAGCGGTTCCAGCTCCTACGAGCAGTACTTC; CDR3: CASSPDSGSSSYEQYF
D: NA; size: NA; V: TRBV9; J: TRBJ1-1; DNA: TGTGCCAGCAGCGCCGTCCGGGAGGGTATGAACACTGAAGCTTTCTTT; CDR3: CASSAVREGMNTEAFF
D: NA; size: once; V: TRBV9; J: TRBJ2-2; DNA: TGTGCCAGCTCCCTTTCATGGCTATCGAACACCGGGGAGCTGTTTTTT; CDR3: CASSLSWLSNTGELFF
D: TRBD1; size: once; V: TRBV5-1; J: TRBJ1-2; DNA: TGCGCCAGCCGTTTAGGGGGGACAGACCTCTATGGCTACACCTTC; CDR3: CASRLGGTDLYGYTF
D: NA; size: NA; V: TRBV4-1; J: TRBJ1-6; DNA: TGCGCCAGCAGCCAAGCCACAGGGTCTTCCACCCTCCACTTT; CDR3: CASSQATGSSTLHF
D: NA; size: NA; V: TRBV7-2; J: TRBJ2-3; DNA: TGTGCCAGCAGCTTAGCTGGGCGGGTGGGTGCAGATACGCAGTATTTT; CDR3: CASSLAGRVGADTQYF
D: NA; size: NA; V: TRBV19; J: TRBJ2-2; DNA: TGTGCCAGTAGTATGGACGGGGGAGGGCTGTTTTTT; CDR3: CASSMDGGGLFF
D: TRBD2; size: NA; V: TRBV7-6; J: TRBJ2-6; DNA: TGTGCCAGCAGCTTAGCGTCCCAGGGAGGGTTCGCCGGGGCCAACGTCCTGACTTTC; CDR3: CASSLASQGGFAGANVLTF
D: NA; size: NA; V: TRBV6-5; J: TRBJ1-3; DNA: TGTGCCAGCAGTGACTCAGGGGTTGGAAACACCATATATTTT; CDR3: CASSDSGVGNTIYF
D: NA; size: NA; V: TRBV20-1; J: TRBJ2-2; DNA: TGCAGTGCTCCGGAGACCGGGGAGCTGTTTTTT; CDR3: CSAPETGELFF
D: NA; size: NA; V: TRBV6-5; J: TRBJ2-7; DNA: TGTGCCAGCAGTTACGAAAGGGAATCCTACGAGCAGTACTTC; CDR3: CASSYERESYEQYF